This T cell receptor (beta chain) comes out of a study of cytomegalovirus exposure and HLA in healthy donors (dated by TCRdb to about 2017). As for the study more broadly: The roughly 670 repertoires of the first cohort and the approximately 110 validation repertoires were produced on the same platform, according to a later analysis. The study aimed to test whether signatures of past pathogen exposure could be identified by cataloging public T cell receptors. Along with the approximately 700-subject first cohort, a separate validation cohort of over a hundred different subjects was used. The study combined high-throughput TCR immunosequencing, statistical association of individual TCRs with disease status, and machine learning to predict cytomegalovirus infection status.

Points the paper makes about the study in general: The authors suggested that the approach could potentially be extended to other disease states and immunological phenotypes. A few of the identified cytomegalovirus-associated TCR beta chains were confirmed in vitro to be specific for cytomegalovirus antigens. The classifier was reported to diagnose cytomegalovirus status with high specificity and sensitivity in both the original and validation cohorts. Of the cluster scores, 94% were above 0 in a later analysis, which found that TCRs clustered in the first cohort also tended to co-occur in the approximately 110 validation repertoires. The study gave a list of roughly 150 TCR beta chains associated with cytomegalovirus. A later analysis had no HLA typing for the validation cohort, so co-occurrence there was scored across all 130 or so repertoires. Across donors, most TCR sequences were observed very rarely, whereas some public TCRs were present in many individuals.

For this chain, trimming is 5 bases at the V end and 6 bases at the J end, and the number of junction bases without a gene match is 9. The CDR3 spans 14 residues, from the cysteine through the phenylalanine. Of all the DNA, just the CDR3 is kept, 42 bases in frame from base 1. From a lookup of the germline V gene, CDR1 and CDR2 are KGHSH and LQKENI. The donors belonged to the validation cohort of around 110 subjects, which was separate from the roughly 700-subject first cohort. The protocol used for the library was the immunoSEQ multiplex PCR assay. In the authors' own workflow: A statistical classification framework was built to diagnose cytomegalovirus status from the catalog of TCR beta chain sequences. The clones in this table, taken by TCRdb from immuneACCESS, are in-frame only. Not every clone is retained; where verified, under half of the shortfall comes from an unresolved V gene, and the cause of the rest is unknown. V, J and clone size were drawn from that table, and D and trimming were deduced from the DNA. For this sample the table gives tens of thousands of clones, of which about 87% were detected only once. 3% to 4% of the sample is held by the ten biggest clonotypes.

About this clone itself: What antigen it recognizes has not been identified. Per-base quality was not reported, and no clone a single base away is much larger than it.

The sample consisted of PBMCs. The rearranged chain carries TRBV18 and TRBJ1-1, with 7 middle bases fitting TRBD1. This TCR was recovered from a woman under 30 in good health and CMV-seropositive. Here is the DNA: TGTGCCAGCTCAGCTTCCTTGACAGGGTCTGAAGCTTTCTTT. Translated, this is CASSASLTGSEAFF. The CDR3, completed at both ends by the reference TRBV18 and TRBJ1-1 genes, gives the full variable domain NAGVMQNPRHLVRRRGQEARLRCSPMKGHSHVYWYRQLPEEGLKFMVYLQKENIIDESGMPKERFSAEFPKEGPSILRIQQVVRGDSAAYFCASSASLTGSEAFFGQGTRLTVV.